Shown below are 3 T cell receptor beta chains from a single sample sequenced in a study of T cells in Graves' hyperthyroidism and ophthalmopathy. From RNA transcripts, TCR beta CDR3 regions were amplified. The TCR CDR3 first-round RT-PCR relied on the HTBI primer set. MiXCR was run by TCRdb on the multiplex PCR reads, yielding one entry per CDR3 protein. Of about 300,000 distinct CDR3 sequences listed, about 25% are singletons. The specimen sequenced was blood. The receptors come from a man aged 35-49 years with Graves' hyperthyroidism that later progressed to Graves' ophthalmopathy.

The sample holds many counts of this clonotype. V usage is TRBV5-1 and J usage is TRBJ1-1; 7 nucleotides line up with TRBD1. The germline V gene encodes CDR1 SGHRS and CDR2 YFSETQ. Germline trimming cut 3 bases from V and 3 bases from J; bases unmatched to any gene: 2. The CDR3 loop spans 13 amino acids. CDR3 in amino acids: CASSYDRDTEAFF. As DNA, the CDR3 is TGCGCCAGCAGCTACGACAGGGACACTGAAGCTTTCTTT. The complete variable domain, with remaining parts taken from reference TRBV5-1 and TRBJ1-1, reads KAGVTQTPRYLIKTRGQQVTLSCSPISGHRSVSWYQQTPGQGLQFLFEYFSETQRNKGNFPGRFSGRQFSNSRSEMNVSTLELGDSALYLCASSYDRDTEAFFGQGTRLTVV.

This clonotype came up many times. The chain uses TRBV6-2 or TRBV6-3 and TRBJ1-1; D remains ambiguous. Germline V CDR1 and CDR2: MNHEY, SVGEGT. The germline V and J ends were trimmed by 9 bases and 5 bases, with 16 bases remaining between them. This CDR3 is 13 amino acids long. This CDR3 is CASQDRPLTEAFF. In nucleotides, the CDR3 is TGTGCCAGTCAGGATCGGCCCCTGACTGAAGCTTTCTTT.

This clonotype is medium-sized (0.01 to 0.1%). Germline and junction disagree at one end, which may indicate a read error. J is TRBJ2-5 and V is TRBV5-1; D is unresolved. The germline V gene encodes CDR1 SGHRS and CDR2 YFSETQ. The CDR3 has 12 residues. The CDR3 coding sequence is TGTGCCAGCAGTTTGACCCAAGAGACCCAGTACTTC. As protein: CASSLTQETQYF.